One and the same sample provided the 20 T cell receptor beta chains below, sequenced in a study of cytomegalovirus exposure and HLA in healthy donors. The PCR made use of 60 Vbeta and 13 Jbeta primers. The method was immunoSEQ multiplex PCR; TCRdb's version includes in-frame clones alone and lacks a portion of them. The sample includes roughly 110,000 clones, around 70% of them seen just once. Sequencing was performed on PBMCs. The origin of the receptors is a boy between 5 and 17 years old in good health and CMV-seronegative.

The chain recombines TRBV11-3 with TRBJ1-4, with 7 bases matching TRBD1. CDR1 is SGHNT, CDR2 YENEEA, per germline. The CDR3 has 16 amino acids. V was pared by 5 bases and J by 0 bases, with 6 bases of the junction left unmatched. CDR3 in amino acids: CASSRDSLATNEKLFF. CDR3 coding DNA: TGTGCCAGCAGCCGGGACAGCCTTGCAACTAATGAAAAACTGTTTTTT.

This clone has a single count. J is TRBJ1-1 and V is TRBV5-6; 9 positions agree with TRBD1. CDR3 length equals 16 residues. From germline, CDR1 is SGHDT and CDR2 YYEEEE. The V gene end was trimmed by 5 bases and the J gene end by 5 bases; junction bases not matched to a gene: 13. CDR3 residues: CASSFGQGQTRTEAFF. CDR3 in DNA: TGTGCCAGCAGTTTTGGACAGGGGCAAACGAGGACTGAAGCTTTCTTT. Together with reference TRBV5-6 and TRBJ1-1, the CDR3 gives the full variable domain: DAGVTQSPTHLIKTRGQQVTLRCSPKSGHDTVSWYQQALGQGPQFIFQYYEEEERQRGNFPDRFSGHQFPNYSSELNVNALLLGDSALYLCASSFGQGQTRTEAFFGQGTRLTVV.

The chain has TRBV2 and TRBJ2-4, with 8 bases fitting TRBD2. Germline assignment: CDR1 SNHLY and CDR2 FYNNEI. This CDR3 spans 14 amino acids. With V trimmed by 7 bases and J by 7 bases, 9 bases remained unmatched. The CDR3 DNA sequence: TGTGCCAGCACCCCTCGGGAGCGGGGGAACATTCAGTACTTC. Amino acid sequence: CASTPRERGNIQYF.

The DNA of the CDR3 is TGTGCCAGCAGCTACAGGGTTAGCACTGAAGCTTTCTTT. This translates into CASSYRVSTEAFF. This chain links TRBV11-1 with TRBJ1-1; TRBD1 might be the D (6 bases). The CDR3 length is 13 residues. Germline CDR1 SGHAT, CDR2 FQDESV (reference sequence). V was shortened by 4 bases and J by 4 bases, with 10 bases between the two germline ends.

This chain links TRBV5-1 with TRBJ1-1; TRBD1 matches 9 bases. The junction had 11 bases not matched to a gene; V was cut back by 0 bases and J by 5 bases. CDR1 SGHRS and CDR2 YFSETQ come from the germline V gene. The CDR3 sequence is 17 residues long. CDR3 nucleotide sequence: TGCGCCAGCAGCTTGGACAGTTGGGACAGGGCTAATACTGAAGCTTTCTTT. Translating it yields CASSLDSWDRANTEAFF.

Note on this clone: Other DNA sequences of this sample code for an identical CDR3. The chain recombines TRBV6-4 with TRBJ2-3; 9 nucleotides line up with TRBD2. Germline loops: CDR1 MRHNA, CDR2 SNTAGT. The CDR3 sequence is 15 residues long. With 4 bases clipped from V and 1 base from J, the junction kept 3 bases outside the gene matches. The CDR3 DNA reads TGTGCCAGCAGTGTAGCTAGCGGGGGCACAGATACGCAGTATTTT. Protein: CASSVASGGTDTQYF.

The rearrangement joins TRBV4-2 to TRBJ2-6; no reliable D call. Trimming removed 0 bases at V and 0 bases at J, with 6 bases between. The CDR3 is made up of 16 amino acids. CDR1 and CDR2 (germline): LGHNA, YNFKEQ. This CDR3 reads CASSQDSSSGANVLTF. The CDR3 bases are TGTGCCAGCAGCCAAGATTCCTCCTCTGGGGCCAACGTCCTGACTTTC.

The genes are TRBV5-1 and TRBJ2-5, with D possibly being TRBD2 (6 bases). Germline values: CDR1 SGHRS, CDR2 YFSETQ. The CDR3 sequence is 15 residues long. V lost 1 base and J 3 bases, leaving 13 bases between the germline ends. CDR3 coding DNA: TGCGCCAGCAGCTTGAGCGGCGGGGAAGAAGAGACCCAGTACTTC. It encodes CASSLSGGEEETQYF.

The gene calls are TRBV27 and TRBJ2-3, with 10 bases lining up with TRBD2. Trimming removed 0 bases from V and 2 bases from J; junction bases left unmatched: 8. Germline V CDR1 and CDR2: MNHEY, SMNVEV (reference sequence). The CDR3 totals 18 residues. CDR3 bases: TGTGCCAGCAGTTTATCCCCCGCTAGCGGGGGACTCACAGATACGCAGTATTTT. This sequence encodes CASSLSPASGGLTDTQYF.

This sequence joins TRBV13 and TRBJ2-3, with 9 bases matching TRBD2. The ends lost 5 bases at V and 5 bases at J; junction bases unmatched: 5. This CDR3 region has 14 residues. CDR1 is PRHDT and CDR2 is FYEKMQ in the germline V gene (reference sequence). The CDR3 reads CASSPSGEGDTQYF. CDR3 nucleotide sequence: TGTGCCAGCAGCCCTAGCGGGGAGGGAGATACGCAGTATTTT.

The J gene is TRBJ2-5, the V gene TRBV19, with D possibly matching TRBD1 (6 bases). V shed 3 bases and J shed 0 bases, with 11 bases lying between them. This CDR3 contains 15 residues. Germline V CDR1 and CDR2: LNHDA, SQIVND (reference sequence). CDR3 in amino acids: CASSIIHRDQETQYF. The CDR3 DNA reads TGTGCCAGTAGTATCATCCACAGGGACCAAGAGACCCAGTACTTC.

The chain recombines TRBV7-2 with TRBJ2-7; D unresolved. Trimming shortened V by 4 bases and J by 0 bases, and 4 bases separated the two germline ends. Germline loops: CDR1 SGHTA, CDR2 FQGNSA. This CDR3 spans 12 amino acids. CDR3 coding DNA: TGTGCCAGCAGCTCCCACTCCTACGAGCAGTACTTC. It translates to CASSSHSYEQYF.

The V and J genes are TRBV7-7 and TRBJ2-3; 7 bases align to TRBD1. The germline CDR1 and CDR2 sequences are SSHAT and FNYEAQ (reference sequence). Trimming took 4 bases from V and 4 from J; bases not matched to a gene: 11. There are 16 residues in the CDR3. The CDR3 loop is CASSSGAGGMADTQYF. The CDR3 nucleotides are TGTGCCAGCAGCTCAGGGGCAGGGGGAATGGCAGATACGCAGTATTTT.

The rearrangement links TRBV5-1 to TRBJ2-7, with 7 bases matching TRBD2. J was trimmed by 4 bases and V by 1 base; bases with no gene match: 5. There are 14 residues in the CDR3. The germline V gene encodes CDR1 SGHRS and CDR2 YFSETQ. The CDR3 region has the DNA TGCGCCAGCAGCTTGAGCGGGATGGCTTACGAGCAGTACTTC. Translated, it gives CASSLSGMAYEQYF.

The chain carries TRBV15 and TRBJ2-3; 13 nucleotides align to TRBD2. Germline V gene lookup returns CDR1 LNHNV and CDR2 YYDKDF (reference sequence). The CDR3 totals 17 residues. Trimming removed 0 bases from V and 9 bases from J; junction bases left unmatched: 9. CDR3 coding DNA: TGTGCCACCAGCAGAGAAACTAGCGGGGGGGCCGTGAGGACGCAGTATTTT. Amino acid sequence: CATSRETSGGAVRTQYF.

In its sample, this clone was seen a few times. The genes are TRBV19 and TRBJ1-5; D perhaps matches TRBD1 (5 bases). The V gene's germline CDR1 is LNHDA and CDR2 SQIVND (reference sequence). V gave up 3 bases and J gave up 5 bases, with 14 bases separating them. CDR3 size: 15 residues. CDR3 sequence reads: CASSILGQGYQPQHF. The CDR3 bases are TGTGCCAGTAGTATTTTGGGTCAGGGTTATCAGCCCCAGCATTTT.

The chain couples TRBV14 to TRBJ2-5; D unclear. This CDR3 is built from 13 residues. Trimming removed 2 bases at V and 2 bases at J, with 6 bases between. CDR1 SGHDN and CDR2 FVKESK come from the germline V gene. The CDR3 spells CASSQFLQETQYF. The CDR3 DNA reads TGTGCCAGCAGCCAATTCCTACAAGAGACCCAGTACTTC. Full variable domain (outside the CDR3, taken from reference TRBV14 and TRBJ2-5): EAGVTQFPSHSVIEKGQTVTLRCDPISGHDNLYWYRRVMGKEIKFLLHFVKESKQDESGMPNNRFLAERTGGTYSTLKVQPAELEDSGVYFCASSQFLQETQYFGPGTRLLVL.

This chain joins TRBV19 and TRBJ2-5, with D unclear. Trimming took 5 bases from V and 1 from J, leaving 8 bases between them. CDR3 length: 13 residues. Per germline, CDR1 LNHDA and CDR2 SQIVND (reference sequence). CDR3 residues: CASSGIFQETQYF. DNA of the CDR3: TGTGCCAGTAGTGGCATCTTCCAAGAGACCCAGTACTTC.

CDR3 in DNA: TGCGCCAGCAGCGTACAGGGTCCCCAAGGAAACACTGAAGCTTTCTTT. Translating gives CASSVQGPQGNTEAFF. The V call is TRBV5-1, the J call TRBJ1-1; D possibly corresponds to TRBD1 (6 bases). The CDR3 runs to 16 residues. CDR1 and CDR2 from the germline V gene are SGHRS and YFSETQ. V lost 4 bases and J lost 2, with 18 bases in between.

The V call is TRBV5-1, the J call TRBJ2-7; 7 nucleotides line up with TRBD1. Germline V gene data show CDR1 as SGHRS and CDR2 as YFSETQ. V lost 4 bases and J lost 3; bases outside the gene matches: 13. This CDR3 comprises 16 residues. The CDR3 region is CASSPTTGRSVYEQYF. CDR3 bases: TGCGCCAGCAGCCCGACGACAGGGCGTTCTGTCTACGAGCAGTACTTC.